The T cell receptor (beta chain) under discussion was sequenced for a study of T cell responses to AZD1222 COVID-19 vaccine. The trim removed 5 bases at V and 7 bases at J, leaving 6 bases unmatched. The CDR3 contains 14 residues. Germline-derived CDR1 and CDR2 are MNHEY and SMNVEV (reference sequence). This clone was detected a few times. Its antigen is currently unknown. Study conclusions and caveats: Mapped onto spike, vaccine-associated CD4 TCRs spanned it and were dominant at 160-218 and 743-854. Samples come after the peak T cell response, not at day 14. The number of AZD1222 recipients seropositive at baseline was only 6 or 7.

Whether given at about 4 or about 12 weeks, second doses were pooled. Only in-frame clones appear in the TCRdb table, and some are missing; sequencing was by immunoSEQ multiplex PCR. The table lists 100,000 or so clones, 75% to 90% of them singletons, with roughly 45% in the top ten. The TCR comes from an adult who received the AZD1222 COVID-19 vaccine. The chain employs TRBV27 and TRBJ1-3; 9 bases map to TRBD1. The input for sequencing was peripheral blood, taken 28 days after the second AZD1222 dose. The CDR3: CASSTSGTGNTIYF. CDR3 coding DNA: TGTGCCAGCAGTACCTCCGGGACAGGGAACACCATATATTTT.